This entry concerns a single T cell receptor beta chain. How the authors handled the data: Reference gene primers were amplified, and this amplification served to estimate nucleated cell counts. Profiling relied on immunoSEQ multiplex PCR, and the TCRdb table lists in-frame clones only, not all of them. V and J calls and clone size come straight from that table; D and trimming were deduced from the DNA. The sample holds approximately 170,000 clones; about 92% are singletons and the top ten take 2%. The data were obtained in a study of blood T cell repertoires in COVID-19. Study as a whole: Samples taken during acute and convalescent COVID-19 were collected in the United States, Italy and Spain. T cells, B-cell-depleted T cells, or PBMCs supplied cDNA or gDNA.

The CDR3 consists of 17 residues. V was clipped by 2 bases and J by 0 bases, with 16 bases between them. CDR1 and CDR2 (germline): MNHEY, SVGEGT. The genes are TRBV6-2 or TRBV6-3 and TRBJ1-1; the D is unclear. The TCR comes from a woman aged 60-75 years with COVID-19, enrolled during active disease. Sequenced: peripheral blood. The CDR3 DNA sequence: TGTGCCAGCAGTTACGTGGCAGGTGGGTCCATGAACACTGAAGCTTTCTTT. It is translated as CASSYVAGGSMNTEAFF.